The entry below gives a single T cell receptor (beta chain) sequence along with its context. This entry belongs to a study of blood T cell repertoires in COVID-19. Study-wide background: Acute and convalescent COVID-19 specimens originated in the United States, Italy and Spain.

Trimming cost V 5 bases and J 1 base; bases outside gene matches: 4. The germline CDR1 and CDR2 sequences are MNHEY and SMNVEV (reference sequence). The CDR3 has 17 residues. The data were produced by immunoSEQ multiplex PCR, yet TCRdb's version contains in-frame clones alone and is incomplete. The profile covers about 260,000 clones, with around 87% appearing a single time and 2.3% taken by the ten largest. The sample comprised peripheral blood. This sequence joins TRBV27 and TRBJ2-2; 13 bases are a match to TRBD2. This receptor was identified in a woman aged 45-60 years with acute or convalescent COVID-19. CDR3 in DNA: TGTGCCAGCAGTCTGGGACTAGCGGGACTGAACACCGGGGAGCTGTTTTTT. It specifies CASSLGLAGLNTGELFF.